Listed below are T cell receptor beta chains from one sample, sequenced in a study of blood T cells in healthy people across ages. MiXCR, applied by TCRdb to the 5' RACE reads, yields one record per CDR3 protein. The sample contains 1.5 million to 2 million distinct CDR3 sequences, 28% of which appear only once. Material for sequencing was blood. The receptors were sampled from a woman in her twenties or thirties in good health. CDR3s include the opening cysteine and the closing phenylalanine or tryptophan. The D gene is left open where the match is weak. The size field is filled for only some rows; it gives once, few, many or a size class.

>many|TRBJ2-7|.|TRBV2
CASMVRTYEQYF
TGTGCCAGCATGGTAAGAACCTACGAGCAGTACTTC
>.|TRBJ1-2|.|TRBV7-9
CASSLGTAHYGYTF
TGTGCCAGCAGCTTAGGGACTGCTCACTATGGCTACACCTTC
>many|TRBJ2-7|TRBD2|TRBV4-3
CASSQYSGLGYEQYF
TGCGCCAGCAGCCAATACTCCGGACTAGGCTACGAGCAGTACTTC
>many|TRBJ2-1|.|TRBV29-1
CSVERINEQFF
TGCAGCGTTGAAAGAATTAATGAGCAGTTCTTC
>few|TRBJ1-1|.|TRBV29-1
CSLSTDTEAFF
TGCAGCTTATCGACAGACACTGAAGCTTTCTTT
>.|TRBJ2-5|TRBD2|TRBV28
CASSPAKLAVQKTQYF
TGTGCCAGCAGTCCCGCGAAACTAGCGGTGCAAAAGACCCAGTACTTC
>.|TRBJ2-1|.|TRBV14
CASSRSRGSGRNEQFF
TGTGCCAGCAGCCGCTCCCGGGGCAGCGGCCGCAATGAGCAGTTCTTC
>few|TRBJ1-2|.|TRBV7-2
CASSASVVPRYGYTF
TGTGCCAGCAGCGCCTCAGTTGTTCCCCGTTATGGCTACACCTTC
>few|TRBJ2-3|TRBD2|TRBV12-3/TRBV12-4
CASSSGTSNTDTQYF
TGTGCCAGCAGTTCCGGGACTAGCAATACAGATACGCAGTATTTT
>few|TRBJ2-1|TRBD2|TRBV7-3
CASSLEPGTSPNEQFF
TGTGCCAGCAGCTTAGAGCCCGGGACTAGCCCGAATGAGCAGTTCTTC
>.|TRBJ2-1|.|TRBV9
CAGSVEGNNEQFF
TGTGCCGGCAGCGTAGAGGGGAACAATGAGCAGTTCTTC
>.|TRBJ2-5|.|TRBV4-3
CASSQGAVGQIQETQYF
TGCGCCAGCAGCCAAGGAGCTGTAGGACAGATCCAAGAGACCCAGTACTTC
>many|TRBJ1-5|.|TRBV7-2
CASSFTDSNQPQHF
TGTGCCAGCAGCTTCACTGATAGCAATCAGCCCCAGCATTTT
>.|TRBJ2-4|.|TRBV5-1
CASSLRPRGGDGSNIQYF
TGCGCCAGCAGCTTGCGGCCCCGTGGCGGTGATGGGAGCAACATTCAGTACTTC
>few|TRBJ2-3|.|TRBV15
CATSPATDTQYF
TGTGCCACCAGCCCAGCTACAGATACGCAGTATTTT
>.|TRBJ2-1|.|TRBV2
CASSVGGGETQFF
TGTGCCAGTAGTGTGGGGGGAGGAGAGACCCAGTTCTTC
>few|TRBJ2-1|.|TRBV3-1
CASSPGAARVDEQFF
TGTGCCAGCAGCCCCGGGGCGGCACGCGTCGATGAGCAGTTCTTC
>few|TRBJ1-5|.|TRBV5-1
CASSPGPGRNMGHQPQHF
TGCGCCAGCAGCCCGGGCCCAGGGAGAAATATGGGTCATCAGCCCCAGCATTTT
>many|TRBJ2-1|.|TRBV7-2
CASGGLRSYNEQFF
TGTGCCAGCGGGGGACTCCGCTCCTACAATGAGCAGTTCTTC
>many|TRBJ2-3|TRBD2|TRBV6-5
CASSLTGGPSDTQYF
TGTGCCAGCAGCCTAACGGGAGGGCCTTCAGATACGCAGTATTTT
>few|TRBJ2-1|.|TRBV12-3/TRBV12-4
CASSRGAGAITYNEQFF
TGTGCCAGCTCTCGGGGGGCGGGGGCGATTACCTACAATGAGCAGTTCTTC
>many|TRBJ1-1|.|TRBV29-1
CSVGQANTEAFF
TGCAGCGTTGGACAGGCGAACACTGAAGCTTTCTTT
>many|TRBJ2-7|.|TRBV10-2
CASSETLIRAYEQYF
TGCGCCAGCAGTGAGACTCTCATTCGAGCCTACGAGCAGTACTTC
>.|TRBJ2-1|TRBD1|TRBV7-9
CASSAIRDRGLNEPFF
TGTGCCAGCAGCGCGATCCGGGACAGGGGGCTCAATGAGCCGTTCTTC
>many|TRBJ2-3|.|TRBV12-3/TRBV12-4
CASSLLNTQYF
TGTGCCAGCAGTTTGTTAAATACGCAGTATTTT
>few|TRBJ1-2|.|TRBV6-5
CATYENRNYGYTF
TGTGCCACCTACGAGAACAGGAACTATGGCTACACCTTC
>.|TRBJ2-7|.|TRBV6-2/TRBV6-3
CASSCSTHPAQYF
TGTGCCAGCAGTTGCTCGACCCATCCGGCGCAGTACTTC
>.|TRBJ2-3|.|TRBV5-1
CASSSGQRGTDTQYF
TGCGCCAGCTCTTCAGGACAGAGGGGAACAGATACGCAGTATTTT